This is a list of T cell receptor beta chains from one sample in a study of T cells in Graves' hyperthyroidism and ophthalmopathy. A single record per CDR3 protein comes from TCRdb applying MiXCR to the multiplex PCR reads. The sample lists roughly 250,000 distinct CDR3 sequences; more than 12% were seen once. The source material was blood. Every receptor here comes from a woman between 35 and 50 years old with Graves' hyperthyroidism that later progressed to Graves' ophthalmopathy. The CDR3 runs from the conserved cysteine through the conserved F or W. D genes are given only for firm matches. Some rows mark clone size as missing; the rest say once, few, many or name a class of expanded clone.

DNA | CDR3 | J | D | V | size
TGTGCCAGCAGTGCCCGGGGCCTCTGGCAAGAGACCCAGTACTTC | CASSARGLWQETQYF | TRBJ2-5 | - | TRBV9 | many
TGTGCCAGCAGACTAGCGGGAAAATCCGGGGAGCTGTTTTTT | CASRLAGKSGELFF | TRBJ2-2 | TRBD2 | TRBV6-2/TRBV6-3 | many
TGTGCCAGCAGCTTAGACCCCGGGTCGAACACCGGGGAGCTGTTTTTT | CASSLDPGSNTGELFF | TRBJ2-2 | - | TRBV7-9 | many
TGTGCCAGCAGTAGGCTAGCGGGAGGGCCCGGGGAGCTGTTTTTT | CASSRLAGGPGELFF | TRBJ2-2 | TRBD2 | TRBV12-3/TRBV12-4 | many
TGTGCCAGCTCACTCGGGACAGGGACCTTCAATGAGCAGTTCTTC | CASSLGTGTFNEQFF | TRBJ2-1 | TRBD1 | TRBV18 | -
TGTGCCACCAGCAGAGACAGGACTGATGCGCGGGAGCAGTTCTTC | CATSRDRTDAREQFF | TRBJ2-1 | - | TRBV15 | many
TGTGCCAGCACCATGCGGGACACCGGCCACACTGAAGCTTTCTTT | CASTMRDTGHTEAFF | TRBJ1-1 | - | TRBV2 | many
TGTGCCAGCAGCGTAGAGTTAGATGGAAATTCACCCCTCCACTTT | CASSVELDGNSPLHF | TRBJ1-6 | - | TRBV9 | -
TGCAGTGCTGAGGACAGTGAAGAGACCCAGTACTTC | CSAEDSEETQYF | TRBJ2-5 | - | TRBV20-1 | many
TGCGCCAGCAGCCAAGACCCCGGGGTCCTGGTGCAGTTCTTC | CASSQDPGVLVQFF | TRBJ2-1 | - | TRBV4-1 | -
TGCAGCGTTCGGGACCGTTTACACGGGGAGCTGTTTTTT | CSVRDRLHGELFF | TRBJ2-2 | - | TRBV29-1 | many
TGTGCCAGTAGGCCAACCATTTTTGGCTACACTGAAGCTTTCTTT | CASRPTIFGYTEAFF | TRBJ1-1 | - | TRBV19 | many
TGTGCCAGCAGTTTATGGGCACGGACTAGCGGTTACGAGCAGTACTTC | CASSLWARTSGYEQYF | TRBJ2-7 | TRBD2 | TRBV27 | many
TGCGCCAGCAGTGAATTGGGAGGCACCCACCTAGCCTACGAGCAGTACTTC | CASSELGGTHLAYEQYF | TRBJ2-7 | - | TRBV10-1 | -
TGCAGTGCTACTAGCGGCCATAGCTCCTACAATGAGCAGTTCTTC | CSATSGHSSYNEQFF | TRBJ2-1 | TRBD2 | TRBV20-1 | many
TGTGCCAGCAGTGACTACCAAGGACTAGCGCGCACAGATACGCAGTATTTT | CASSDYQGLARTDTQYF | TRBJ2-3 | TRBD2 | TRBV25-1 | many
TGTGCCAGCAGTGGGACAGTGCCCTCCTACGAGCAGTACTTC | CASSGTVPSYEQYF | TRBJ2-7 | - | TRBV2 | many
TGTGCCAGCAGCATCCTGAGGGGCAGGGCCCACGAGCAGTACTTC | CASSILRGRAHEQYF | TRBJ2-7 | - | TRBV11-2 | many
TGTGCCATCAGCGATCCCCGGGACAGGGGATTCTATGAGCAGTTCTTC | CAISDPRDRGFYEQFF | TRBJ2-1 | TRBD1 | TRBV10-3 | many
TGTGCCAGCAGCGCCCCCAGGACAGGGGATACCCAAGAGACCCAGTACTTC | CASSAPRTGDTQETQYF | TRBJ2-5 | TRBD1 | TRBV9 | -
TGTGCCAGCAGATGGACTAGCGGGAGTTCGTACCAAGAGACCCAGTACTTC | CASRWTSGSSYQETQYF | TRBJ2-5 | TRBD2 | TRBV6-1 | few
TGTGCCTGGGGTGCCTTGACAGGGAATTATGGCTACACCTTC | CAWGALTGNYGYTF | TRBJ1-2 | TRBD1 | TRBV30 | few
TGTGCCAGCAGCCCAACCCGGGACAAGAACAATGAGCAGTTCTTC | CASSPTRDKNNEQFF | TRBJ2-1 | - | TRBV12-3/TRBV12-4 | many
TGTGCCAGCCACCGGGACTCGAACACCGGGGAGCTGTTTTTT | CASHRDSNTGELFF | TRBJ2-2 | - | TRBV2 | few
TGTGCCAGCTCACTAGAGACGGCCAGGGGGCGTTCGGATACGCAGTATTTT | CASSLETARGRSDTQYF | TRBJ2-3 | TRBD1 | TRBV18 | many
TGTGCCAGCAGCTACTACAAGAACACCGGGGAGCTGTATTTC | CASSYYKNTGELYF | TRBJ2-2 | - | TRBV11-2 | -
TGTGCCAGCAGCTTGAGCTTGTTGGACAGGTACAATGAGCAGTTCTTC | CASSLSLLDRYNEQFF | TRBJ2-1 | TRBD1 | TRBV5-8 | few
TGTGCCAGCAGTGAATGGGATCTCACAGCCTACGAGCAGTACTTC | CASSEWDLTAYEQYF | TRBJ2-7 | - | TRBV2 | many
TGCGCCAGCAGCACGGACAGTGGACTCTATGGCTACACCTTC | CASSTDSGLYGYTF | TRBJ1-2 | - | TRBV5-1 | -
TGTGCCAGCCGGGACAGGGGGCGAGAGACCCAGTACTTC | CASRDRGRETQYF | TRBJ2-5 | TRBD1 | TRBV28 | many
TGCAGTGCTCCCGGGACGCATCCTCCCTATGGCTACACCTTC | CSAPGTHPPYGYTF | TRBJ1-2 | - | TRBV20-1 | many
TGTGCCAGCAGATTGAGGACACGGGCCCTGATTAGGACTAGCGGGTACACAGATACGCAGTATTTT | CASRLRTRALIRTSGYTDTQYF | TRBJ2-3 | TRBD2 | TRBV27 | many
TGCAGTGCTAGCATCCTGACTAGCGGGGCCTACGAGCAGTACTTC | CSASILTSGAYEQYF | TRBJ2-7 | TRBD2 | TRBV20-1 | many
TGTGCCAGTAGAAAACTAGCGGGAGTAGGCAATGAGCAGTTCTTC | CASRKLAGVGNEQFF | TRBJ2-1 | TRBD2 | TRBV19 | -
TGTGCCAGCAGCCAAGGCGCCAGGGACTATGGCTACACCTTC | CASSQGARDYGYTF | TRBJ1-2 | - | TRBV3-1 | -